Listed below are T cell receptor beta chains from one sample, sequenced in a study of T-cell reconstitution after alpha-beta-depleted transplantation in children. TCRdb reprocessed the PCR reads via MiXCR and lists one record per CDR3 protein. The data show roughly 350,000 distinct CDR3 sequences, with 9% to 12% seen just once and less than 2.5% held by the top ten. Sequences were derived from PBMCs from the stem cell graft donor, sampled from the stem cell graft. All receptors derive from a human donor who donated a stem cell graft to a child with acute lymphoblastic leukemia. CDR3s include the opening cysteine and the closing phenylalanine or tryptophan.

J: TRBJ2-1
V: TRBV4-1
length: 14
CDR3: CASSPSFGGNEQFF

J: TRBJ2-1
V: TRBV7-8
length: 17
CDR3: CASTSHRGPSSYNEQFF

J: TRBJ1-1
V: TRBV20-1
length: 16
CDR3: CSARLGTGGPNTEAFF

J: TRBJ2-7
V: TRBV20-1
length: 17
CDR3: CSARDKASGRLAYEQYF

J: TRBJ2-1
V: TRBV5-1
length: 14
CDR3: CASSREGLLGEQFF

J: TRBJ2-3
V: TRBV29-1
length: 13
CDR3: CSALAPSTDTQYF

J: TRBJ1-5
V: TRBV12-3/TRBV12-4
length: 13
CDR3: CASSTGLRQPQHF

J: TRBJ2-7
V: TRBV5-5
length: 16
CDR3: CASSSPRSYGGYEQYF

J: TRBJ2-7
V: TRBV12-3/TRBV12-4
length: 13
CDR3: CASSTGISYEQYF

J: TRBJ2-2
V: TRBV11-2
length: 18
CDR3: CASSLFPRTTAGTGELFF

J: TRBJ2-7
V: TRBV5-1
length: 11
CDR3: CASSHNNEQYF

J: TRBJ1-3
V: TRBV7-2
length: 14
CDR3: CASSVDYSGNTIYF

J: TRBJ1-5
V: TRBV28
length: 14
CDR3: CASSFRQHNQPQHF

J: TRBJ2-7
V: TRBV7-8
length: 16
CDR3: CASSLIMAGAGDEQYF

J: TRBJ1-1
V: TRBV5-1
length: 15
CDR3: CASSLEARALTEAFF

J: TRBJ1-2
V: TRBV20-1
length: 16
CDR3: CSAEGARGWGADGYTF

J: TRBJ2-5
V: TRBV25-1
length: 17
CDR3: CASSEYGAGTLQETQYF

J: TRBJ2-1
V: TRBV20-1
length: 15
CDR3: CSARDVLAGFNEQFF

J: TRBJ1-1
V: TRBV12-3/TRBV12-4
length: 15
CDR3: CASSSLQGAGTEAFF

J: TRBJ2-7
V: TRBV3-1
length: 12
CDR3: CASSPGEGEQYF

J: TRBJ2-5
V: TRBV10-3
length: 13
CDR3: CAISARERETQYF

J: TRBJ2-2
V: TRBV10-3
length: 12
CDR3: CAIRTNTGELFF

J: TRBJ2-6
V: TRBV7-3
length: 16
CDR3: CASSPRWTAGANVLTF

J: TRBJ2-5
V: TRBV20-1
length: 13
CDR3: CSARDRGLETQYF

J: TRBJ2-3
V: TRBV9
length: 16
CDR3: CASSQRRGTSTDTQYF

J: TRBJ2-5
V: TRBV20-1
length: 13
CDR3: CSARKGGLETQYF

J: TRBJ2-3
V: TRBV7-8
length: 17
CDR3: CASSSGTSETSTDPQYF

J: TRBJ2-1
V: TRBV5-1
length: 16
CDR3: CASREPGQGAYNEQFF

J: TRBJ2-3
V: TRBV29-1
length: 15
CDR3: CSVGGTSGPTDTQYF

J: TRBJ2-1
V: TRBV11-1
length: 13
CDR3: CATASGPYNEQFF

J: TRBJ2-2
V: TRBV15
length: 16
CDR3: CATSIIHSGRAGELFF

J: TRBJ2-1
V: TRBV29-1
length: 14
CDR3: CSVGTSGIYNEQFF

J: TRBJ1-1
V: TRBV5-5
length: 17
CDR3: CASSSRGAGEMNTEAFF

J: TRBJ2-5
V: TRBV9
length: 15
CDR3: CASSATGPFQETQYF

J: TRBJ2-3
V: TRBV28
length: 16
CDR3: CASSSHSGSGTDTQYF

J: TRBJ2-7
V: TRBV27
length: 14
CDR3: CASSFGRGWYEQYF

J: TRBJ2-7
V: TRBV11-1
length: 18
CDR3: CASSGPGLAGVPNYEQYF

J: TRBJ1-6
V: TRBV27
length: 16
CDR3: CASVEWGQQKNSPLHF

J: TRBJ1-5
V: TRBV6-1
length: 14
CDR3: CASTTPGPGWPQHF

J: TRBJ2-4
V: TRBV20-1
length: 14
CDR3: CSGAGSLGKNIQYF

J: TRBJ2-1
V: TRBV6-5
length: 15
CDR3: CASSYSIGGANEQFF

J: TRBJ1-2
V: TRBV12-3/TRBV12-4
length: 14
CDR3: CASRPGTEYGGYTF

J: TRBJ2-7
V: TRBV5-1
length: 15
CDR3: CASSAGTGGDYEQYF

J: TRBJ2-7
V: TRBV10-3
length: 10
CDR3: CATGVYEQYF

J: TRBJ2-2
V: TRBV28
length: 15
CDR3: CASSPGTSNTGELFF

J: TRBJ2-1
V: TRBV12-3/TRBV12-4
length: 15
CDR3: CASSFGTGESNEQFF